These T cell receptor beta chains were read from a single sample in a study of T cell repertoires in cytomegalovirus infection. MiXCR, run by TCRdb on the reads, gives a single entry per CDR3 protein. The sample holds about 310,000 distinct CDR3 sequences, more than 20% seen once. These TCRs' antigens remain unknown. Here the sequenced sample was cultured PBMCs, taken from culture after CMV antigen stimulation. The receptors were gathered from a human donor in good health (CMV status not recorded). Some clones in this sample may be carry-over from other donors' samples. The CDR3 runs from the conserved cysteine through the conserved F or W.

V gene: TRBV6-6; J gene: TRBJ2-5; CDR3 protein: CASSFQGFGETQYF
V gene: TRBV11-2; J gene: TRBJ2-1; CDR3 protein: CASSRGLAGGPGYNEQFF
V gene: TRBV5-1; J gene: TRBJ2-5; CDR3 protein: CASSAAGSRQETQYF
V gene: TRBV12-3/TRBV12-4; J gene: TRBJ2-1; CDR3 protein: CASSLVSLAGVLNEQFF
V gene: TRBV5-1; J gene: TRBJ2-1; CDR3 protein: CASSGGTGSYNEQFF
V gene: TRBV11-2; J gene: TRBJ2-1; CDR3 protein: CASSLGASGIYNEQFF
V gene: TRBV6-1; J gene: TRBJ2-7; CDR3 protein: CASEGGGGTYEQYF
V gene: TRBV27; J gene: TRBJ1-2; CDR3 protein: CASSLSVPPGGSGYTF
V gene: TRBV18; J gene: TRBJ2-1; CDR3 protein: CASSPQGGPGEQFF
V gene: TRBV6-1; J gene: TRBJ1-3; CDR3 protein: CASSSGTHGNTIYF
V gene: TRBV19; J gene: TRBJ2-5; CDR3 protein: CASSIGGVQETQYF
V gene: TRBV7-2; J gene: TRBJ2-1; CDR3 protein: CASSPSLTSWEQFF
V gene: TRBV6-2/TRBV6-3; J gene: TRBJ1-1; CDR3 protein: CASTRQGQGGTEAFF